A selection of T cell receptor beta chains follows, all from one sample in a study of T cell repertoires in cytomegalovirus infection. MiXCR was run by TCRdb on the reads, yielding one entry per CDR3 protein. Of under 850,000 distinct CDR3 sequences listed, about a third are singletons. Material for sequencing was PBMCs. These receptors originate from a human donor in good health (CMV status not recorded). Some clones in this sample may be carry-over from other donors' samples. The CDR3 runs from the conserved cysteine through the conserved F or W. D genes are given only for firm matches. Size tells how often a clone was seen (once, few, many) or the class of an expanded clone, and some rows leave it out.

d_call	clone_size	j_call	cdr3_length	v_call	cdr3_aa	cdr3_nt
TRBD1	NA	TRBJ2-5	18	TRBV7-2	CASSLAFLIRDRVKTQYF	TGTGCCAGCAGCTTAGCGTTCCTGATCAGGGACAGGGTCAAGACCCAGTACTTC
TRBD2	NA	TRBJ2-1	17	TRBV14	CASSQGPGLAGEVEQFF	TGTGCCAGCAGCCAAGGCCCGGGACTAGCGGGAGAGGTTGAGCAGTTCTTC
NA	once	TRBJ1-5	17	TRBV4-1	CASSEIWGEYSNQPQHF	TGCGCCAGCAGCGAAATATGGGGGGAGTATAGCAATCAGCCCCAGCATTTT
TRBD1	NA	TRBJ1-2	14	TRBV12-3/TRBV12-4	CASSLDRGAYGYTF	TGTGCCAGCAGCCTGGACAGGGGGGCCTATGGCTACACCTTC
NA	few	TRBJ1-5	14	TRBV2	CASSFMSENQPQHF	TGTGCCAGCAGTTTTATGTCCGAAAATCAGCCCCAGCATTTT
NA	many	TRBJ2-2	18	TRBV7-6	CASSPITAGAGFAGELFF	TGTGCCAGCAGCCCCATCACGGCAGGGGCAGGGTTCGCCGGGGAGCTGTTTTTT
NA	NA	TRBJ2-1	13	TRBV29-1	CSVGKGWSNEQFF	TGCAGCGTTGGAAAGGGTTGGTCAAATGAGCAGTTCTTC
TRBD1	NA	TRBJ2-5	15	TRBV19	CASSTPGTGSETQYF	TGTGCCAGTAGTACCCCCGGGACAGGGTCAGAGACCCAGTACTTC
TRBD2	NA	TRBJ2-7	16	TRBV7-6	CASSLAGRGARHEQYF	TGTGCCAGCAGCTTAGCGGGGCGGGGGGCCCGTCACGAGCAGTACTTC
NA	NA	TRBJ1-2	19	TRBV28	CASSLYATGVIDANYGYTF	TGTGCCAGCAGTTTATACGCGACGGGGGTTATCGACGCTAACTATGGCTACACCTTC
NA	NA	TRBJ1-1	23	TRBV20-1	CSAKSLGMAKGSRRKYMNTEAFF	TGCAGTGCTAAATCGTTGGGGATGGCCAAAGGGTCCCGACGCAAGTACATGAACACTGAAGCTTTCTTT
TRBD1	few	TRBJ1-1	16	TRBV6-1	CASSDRDRVWISEAFF	TGTGCCAGCAGCGACCGGGACAGGGTTTGGATCAGTGAAGCTTTCTTT
NA	NA	TRBJ1-5	16	TRBV4-1	CASSQDWQGRNQPQHF	TGCGCCAGCAGCCAAGATTGGCAGGGGCGCAATCAGCCCCAGCATTTT
NA	NA	TRBJ1-2	12	TRBV25-1	CASRGSGYGYTF	TGTGCCAGCAGGGGCTCCGGCTATGGCTACACCTTC
NA	once	TRBJ1-2	13	TRBV18	CASSRKGNYGYTF	TGTGCCAGCTCACGAAAGGGAAACTATGGCTACACCTTC
NA	many	TRBJ1-2	12	TRBV7-2	CASRSGYYGYTF	TGTGCCAGCAGATCAGGATATTATGGCTACACCTTC
NA	NA	TRBJ2-1	16	TRBV7-2	CASSVSAGRSYNEQFF	TGTGCCAGCAGCGTTTCGGCGGGGCGCTCCTACAATGAGCAGTTCTTC
NA	few	TRBJ1-2	14	TRBV6-5	CASSVDSPPNGYTF	TGTGCCAGCAGCGTAGACAGCCCACCCAACGGCTACACCTTC
TRBD1	NA	TRBJ1-5	16	TRBV7-8	CASSLVQGARPLPQHF	TGTGCCAGCAGCTTAGTCCAGGGGGCGCGACCTCTGCCCCAGCATTTT
NA	once	TRBJ1-5	18	TRBV18	CASSPIDTRTYSNQPQHF	TGTGCCAGCTCACCGATAGACACCAGGACATATAGCAATCAGCCCCAGCATTTT
TRBD2	NA	TRBJ2-7	14	TRBV20-1	CSAPGLDLYYEQYF	TGCAGTGCCCCGGGACTAGACCTCTACTACGAGCAGTACTTC
NA	NA	TRBJ1-4	15	TRBV27	CASSTLQGTNEKLFF	TGTGCCAGCAGTACCTTACAGGGTACTAATGAAAAACTGTTTTTT
NA	few	TRBJ2-7	14	TRBV12-3/TRBV12-4	CASSSRGNSYEQYF	TGTGCCAGCAGTTCCCGGGGAAACTCCTACGAGCAGTACTTC
NA	NA	TRBJ1-2	12	TRBV28	CASSLVRGGYTF	TGTGCCAGCAGTTTAGTTAGGGGTGGCTACACCTTC
NA	few	TRBJ2-2	15	TRBV7-8	CASSLVSGYTGELFF	TGTGCCAGCAGCTTAGTAAGCGGGTACACCGGGGAGCTGTTTTTT
TRBD1	few	TRBJ2-3	13	TRBV6-5	CASSYRDRDTQYF	TGTGCCAGCAGTTACCGGGACAGAGATACGCAGTATTTT
TRBD1	once	TRBJ2-1	23	TRBV14	CASSHFKGQGIGRLSPTYNEQFF	TGTGCCAGCAGCCACTTCAAGGGACAGGGGATCGGTAGGCTAAGTCCGACCTACAATGAGCAGTTCTTC
NA	many	TRBJ1-5	14	TRBV10-3	CAIRGEGDHQPQHF	TGTGCCATCAGGGGGGAAGGGGACCATCAGCCCCAGCATTTT
NA	NA	TRBJ2-1	12	TRBV15	CSTRGDSNEQFF	TGTTCCACCAGGGGGGACAGCAATGAGCAGTTCTTC
NA	NA	TRBJ1-1	16	TRBV27	CASRFSYTGKRSEAFF	TGTGCCAGCCGATTCTCTTATACAGGGAAGCGATCTGAAGCTTTCTTT
NA	NA	TRBJ2-2	13	TRBV6-2/TRBV6-3	CARSQRRAGDMLF	TGTGCCAGAAGTCAGAGAAGAGCTGGGGATATGTTGTTT
NA	many	TRBJ1-6	13	TRBV7-6	CASSRTRYRALHF	TGTGCCAGCAGCCGAACACGCTACAGAGCCCTCCACTTT
NA	NA	TRBJ1-5	15	TRBV6-2/TRBV6-3	CASSYAPGSNQPQHF	TGTGCCAGCAGTTACGCTCCGGGTAGCAATCAGCCCCAGCATTTT
NA	NA	TRBJ1-3	15	TRBV6-6	CASSYYGGSGNTIYF	TGTGCCAGCAGTTACTATGGTGGCTCTGGAAACACCATATATTTT
NA	many	TRBJ1-5	15	TRBV27	CASRPGTGGNQPQHF	TGTGCCAGCAGACCGGGGACGGGGGGCAATCAGCCCCAGCATTTT
NA	NA	TRBJ1-4	12	TRBV6-5	CASRDFREKLFF	TGTGCCAGCCGGGACTTCAGAGAAAAACTGTTTTTT
NA	many	TRBJ2-2	16	TRBV28	CASRIGRLAHTGELFF	TGTGCCAGCCGCATCGGGCGCCTAGCCCACACCGGGGAGCTGTTTTTT
NA	NA	TRBJ1-1	13	TRBV28	CASTPPGFGEAFF	TGTGCCAGCACCCCCCCCGGGTTCGGTGAAGCTTTCTTT
NA	few	TRBJ2-5	15	TRBV19	CASSIDLDGEETQYF	TGTGCCAGTAGTATAGATCTGGACGGAGAAGAGACCCAGTACTTC
NA	NA	TRBJ1-3	14	TRBV29-1	CSVSSGQIGNTIYF	TGCAGCGTTTCTTCCGGACAAATCGGAAACACCATATATTTT
NA	NA	TRBJ2-6	16	TRBV28	CASSGWDFSGANVLTF	TGTGCCAGCAGTGGATGGGACTTCTCTGGGGCCAACGTCCTGACTTTC
NA	few	TRBJ2-7	14	TRBV14	CASSQDGRGGEQYF	TGTGCCAGCAGCCAAGACGGGCGCGGCGGCGAGCAGTACTTC
NA	few	TRBJ1-2	16	TRBV4-2	CASSQDPGSAAYGYTF	TGTGCCAGCAGCCAAGATCCTGGGTCAGCAGCCTATGGCTACACCTTC
TRBD1	NA	TRBJ2-3	18	TRBV28	CASSRRTGGSGRRDTQYF	TGTGCCAGCAGTAGGCGCACAGGGGGTTCAGGCAGGCGAGATACGCAGTATTTT
TRBD1	NA	TRBJ1-1	14	TRBV10-3	CASLRQGSGTEAFF	TGTGCCAGTCTACGACAGGGATCGGGCACTGAAGCTTTCTTT
TRBD1	NA	TRBJ1-5	14	TRBV2	CASSERQGAQPQHF	TGTGCCAGCAGTGAGCGACAGGGTGCTCAGCCCCAGCATTTT
TRBD1	NA	TRBJ2-5	15	TRBV7-9	CASSLERGPQETQYF	TGTGCCAGCAGCTTAGAGAGGGGGCCTCAAGAGACCCAGTACTTC
TRBD1	few	TRBJ1-2	14	TRBV18	CASSSKDRGYGYTF	TGTGCCAGCTCATCCAAGGACAGGGGCTATGGCTACACCTTC
NA	few	TRBJ2-2	13	TRBV29-1	CSVEKGGAGELFF	TGCAGCGTTGAAAAAGGTGGTGCCGGGGAGCTGTTTTTT
TRBD2	NA	TRBJ2-1	12	TRBV29-1	CSGLADYNEQFF	TGCAGTGGACTAGCGGATTACAATGAGCAGTTCTTC